This T cell receptor beta chain was captured by sequencing in a study of metastatic and nonmetastatic thyroid tumors. On the study more broadly: Samples came from malignant and benign thyroid patients, and repertoires were compared across blood and tumor or nodule tissue. General study results and limits: It was reportedly found that TCR beta diversity was significantly higher in malignant thyroid tumors than in benign nodules, a difference seen in both blood and tumor samples.

As handled by the study authors: Researchers built a distant-metastasis classifier for papillary thyroid cancer that drew on CDR3 differences across clinicopathological groups. TCRdb re-called the PCR reads through MiXCR. The V and J calls follow TCRdb's processing rather than the paper's. The sample has about 5,000 clones, 15% to 20% seen once. All patients were treatment-naive before thyroid surgery. This clone is termed large. The antigen remains unidentified. The germline V and J ends were trimmed by 3 bases and 6 bases, with 9 bases remaining between them. The CDR3 has 13 residues. Germline values: CDR1 SGDLS, CDR2 YYNGEE.

The clonotype comes from a male donor with papillary thyroid cancer or a benign thyroid nodule (not recorded which). Some clones in this sample may be carry-over from other donors' samples. Sequenced sample: adjacent normal tissue. The chain combines TRBV9 with TRBJ1-4; no clear D. The CDR3 DNA reads as TGTGCCAGCAGCGGGGCAGAAGATGAAAAACTGTTTTTT. It specifies CASSGAEDEKLFF.